These 13 T cell receptor beta chains were all obtained from the same sample, sequenced in a study of metastatic and nonmetastatic thyroid tumors. TCRdb ran MiXCR on the PCR reads. This sample has over 40,000 clones, with around 23% found just once. Nobody among the patients had been given any treatment before thyroid surgery. Sequencing was performed on blood. These receptors were collected from a male donor with papillary thyroid cancer or a benign thyroid nodule (not recorded which). Some clones in this sample may be carry-over from other donors' samples.

Only a few counts were recorded for this clone. The chain links TRBV25-1 to TRBJ2-3; 7 bases are shared with TRBD1. With V trimmed by 4 bases and J by 3 bases, 7 bases remained unmatched. Germline CDR1 MGHDK, CDR2 SYGVNS. The CDR3 length is 15 residues. CDR3 residues: CASSVRDSLTDTQYF. In DNA form, the CDR3 reads TGTGCCAGCAGTGTAAGGGACAGCTTGACAGATACGCAGTATTTT.

The V and J genes are TRBV28 and TRBJ1-2; D uncertain. The germline CDR1 and CDR2 sequences are MDHEN and SYDVKM. The germline V and J ends were trimmed by 6 bases and 4 bases, with 18 bases remaining between them. This CDR3 has 15 residues. The CDR3 coding sequence is TGTGCCAGCAGCTCGCCCCCGGTGGGTCTCTATGGCTACACCTTC. It specifies CASSSPPVGLYGYTF.

Notes on this clone: Mismatch with germline at one junction end may stem from a read error. The CDR3 here is CAGRQGLPYEQYF. CDR3 in DNA: TGTGCCGGAAGACAGGGATTGCCCTACGAACAGTACTTC. The chain employs TRBV30 and TRBJ2-7; 7 positions match TRBD1. Per germline, CDR1 GTSNPN and CDR2 SVGIG (reference sequence). This CDR3 comprises 13 residues.

This clone was counted at least ten times. The J gene is TRBJ2-2, the V gene TRBV6-4; TRBD1 agrees at 11 bases. The CDR3 spans 14 residues. From germline, CDR1 is MRHNA and CDR2 SNTAGT. V trimming: 4 bases; J trimming: 6 bases; junction bases outside the gene matches: 1. For the CDR3, the DNA is TGTGCCAGCAGTGGGACAGGGGGCGCCGGGGAGCTGTTTTTT. Protein sequence: CASSGTGGAGELFF.

This clone appeared a few times. The rearrangement links TRBV6-1 to TRBJ1-5, with TRBD1 matching over 9 bases. The CDR3 extends over 16 amino acids. CDR1 MNHNS and CDR2 SASEGT come from the germline V gene. The V segment lost 3 bases and the J segment 5 bases; nucleotides outside the gene matches: 8. CDR3 residues: CASSEGTGLNDQPQHF. DNA for the CDR3: TGTGCCAGCAGTGAGGGGACAGGGCTAAATGATCAGCCCCAGCATTTT.

V gene TRBV20-1 combines with J gene TRBJ2-3; D is uncertain. With 0 bases removed from V and 2 bases from J, the gap between germline ends came to 9 bases. Germline V CDR1 and CDR2: DFQATT, SNEGSKA (reference sequence). The CDR3 totals 14 residues. DNA for the CDR3: TGCAGTGCTAGAGATCTCTTAACCACAGATACGCAGTATTTT. Translated, it gives CSARDLLTTDTQYF.

This rearrangement joins TRBV6-1 to TRBJ1-2; 10 nucleotides agree with TRBD1. The CDR3 runs to 16 residues. Losses at the gene ends were 10 bases for V and 5 bases for J; bases not matched to a gene: 16. CDR1 and CDR2 from the germline V gene are MNHNS and SASEGT. The CDR3 region has the DNA TGTGCCAACAGACTGGACAGGGGGATAGAGGGGTATGGCTACACCTTC. It translates to CANRLDRGIEGYGYTF.

Ten or more counts support this clone. This rearrangement joins TRBV2 to TRBJ2-2; D is possibly TRBD2 (6 bases). Trimming shortened V by 6 bases and J by 4 bases, and 18 bases separated the two germline ends. The germline V gene encodes CDR1 SNHLY and CDR2 FYNNEI. The CDR3 consists of 16 residues. Written as DNA, the CDR3 is TGTGCCAGCAGACTCCGGGGCGGGACCGGCACCGGGGAGCTGTTTTTT. This translates into CASRLRGGTGTGELFF.

The chain uses TRBV7-3 and TRBJ2-1; 13 bases map to TRBD2. The CDR3 runs 16 residues. J lost 9 bases, V lost 1 base, and 6 bases had no gene match. Germline lookup yields CDR1 SGHTA and CDR2 FQGTGA. The DNA of the CDR3 is TGTGCCAGCAGCTTAATGGGGACTAGCGGGGTCGGTGAGCAGTTCTTC. It codes for CASSLMGTSGVGEQFF. Full variable domain (rest looked up from reference TRBV7-3 and TRBJ2-1): GAGVSQTPSNKVTEKGKYVELRCDPISGHTALYWYRQSLGQGPEFLIYFQGTGAADDSGLPNDRFFAVRPEGSVSTLKIQRTERGDSAVYLCASSLMGTSGVGEQFFGPGTRLTVL.

The CDR3 sequence: CATSRARNSYNEQFF. CDR3 bases: TGTGCCACCAGCAGGGCACGAAACTCCTACAATGAGCAGTTCTTC. V usage is TRBV15 and J usage is TRBJ2-1; D remains ambiguous. The CDR3 extends over 15 amino acids. Per germline, CDR1 LNHNV and CDR2 YYDKDF (reference sequence). Trimming stripped 3 bases from V and 0 bases from J, with 9 bases between. Based on the CDR3 plus reference TRBV15 and TRBJ2-1, the full variable domain is DAMVIQNPRYQVTQFGKPVTLSCSQTLNHNVMYWYQQKSSQAPKLLFHYYDKDFNNEADTPDNFQSRRPNTSFCFLDIRSPGLGDTAMYLCATSRARNSYNEQFFGPGTRLTVL.

The chain recombines TRBV4-1 with TRBJ2-7; possible D gene TRBD1, 5 bases. Germline assignment: CDR1 MGHRA and CDR2 YSYEKL. This CDR3 is built from 17 residues. V lost 0 bases and J lost 4, with 19 bases in between. The CDR3 DNA reads TGCGCCAGCAGCCAAGACCGGCCCCAAGGGGCCGGTTACGAGCAGTACTTC. Protein sequence: CASSQDRPQGAGYEQYF.

This clone was seen a few times. This chain connects TRBV20-1 to TRBJ1-1, with a tentative D call TRBD1 (6 bases). The CDR3 runs to 15 residues. The V and J ends lost 6 bases and 4 bases respectively, with 21 bases between them. Germline-derived CDR1 and CDR2 are DFQATT and SNEGSKA (reference sequence). The CDR3 loop is CSAVSFDGGATEAFF. The CDR3 nucleotides read TGCAGTGCCGTTTCCTTTGATGGGGGCGCCACTGAAGCTTTCTTT.

The table lists this clone with many counts. The J gene is TRBJ1-1, the V gene TRBV27; the D gene is possibly TRBD1 (5 bases). Trimming cost V 2 bases and J 4 bases, with 8 bases left between them. The CDR3 is made up of 13 amino acids. The V gene's germline CDR1 is MNHEY and CDR2 SMNVEV (reference sequence). CDR3 region: CASSLIGATEAFF. In DNA form, the CDR3 reads TGTGCCAGCAGTTTAATAGGGGCCACTGAAGCTTTCTTT.